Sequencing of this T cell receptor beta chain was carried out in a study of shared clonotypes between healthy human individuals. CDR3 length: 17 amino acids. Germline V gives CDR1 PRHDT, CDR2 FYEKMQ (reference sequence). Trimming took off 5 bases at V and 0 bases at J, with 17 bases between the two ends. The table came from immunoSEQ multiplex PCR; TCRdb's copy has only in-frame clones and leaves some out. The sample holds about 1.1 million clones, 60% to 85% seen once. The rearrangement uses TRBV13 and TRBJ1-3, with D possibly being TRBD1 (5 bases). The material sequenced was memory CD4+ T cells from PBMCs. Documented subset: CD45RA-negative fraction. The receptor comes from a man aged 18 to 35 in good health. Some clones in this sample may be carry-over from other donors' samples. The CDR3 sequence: CASSRQGRPLSGNTIYF. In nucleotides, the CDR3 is TGTGCCAGCAGCCGCCAGGGACGGCCGCTCTCTGGAAACACCATATATTTT.